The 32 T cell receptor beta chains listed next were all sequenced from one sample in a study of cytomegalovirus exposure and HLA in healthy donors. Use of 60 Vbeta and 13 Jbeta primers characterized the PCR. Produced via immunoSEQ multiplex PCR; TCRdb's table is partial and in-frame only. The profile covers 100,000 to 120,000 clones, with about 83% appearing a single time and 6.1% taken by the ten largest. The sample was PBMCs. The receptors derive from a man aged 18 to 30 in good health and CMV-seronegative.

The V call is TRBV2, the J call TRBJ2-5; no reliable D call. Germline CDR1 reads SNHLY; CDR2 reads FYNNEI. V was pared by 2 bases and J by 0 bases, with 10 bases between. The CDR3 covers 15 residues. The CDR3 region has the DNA TGTGCCAGCAGTGAATTGGGCACCTACCAAGAGACCCAGTACTTC. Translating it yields CASSELGTYQETQYF.

CDR3 nucleotides: TGTGCCAGCAGTTCAACAGGGACCCAGTACTTC. This sequence encodes CASSSTGTQYF. The V call is TRBV28, the J call TRBJ2-5; a weak D match, TRBD1 (5 bases). Germline CDR1 and CDR2: MDHEN and SYDVKM. The germline V and J ends were trimmed by 4 bases and 7 bases, with 7 bases remaining between them. The CDR3 totals 11 residues.

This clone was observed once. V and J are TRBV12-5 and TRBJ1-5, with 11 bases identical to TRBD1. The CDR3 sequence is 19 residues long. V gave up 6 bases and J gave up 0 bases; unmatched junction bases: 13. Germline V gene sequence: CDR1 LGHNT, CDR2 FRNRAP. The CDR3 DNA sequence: TGTGCTAGTGGCCCCACTGGACAGGGGGCCCAATATAGCAATCAGCCCCAGCATTTT. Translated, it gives CASGPTGQGAQYSNQPQHF.

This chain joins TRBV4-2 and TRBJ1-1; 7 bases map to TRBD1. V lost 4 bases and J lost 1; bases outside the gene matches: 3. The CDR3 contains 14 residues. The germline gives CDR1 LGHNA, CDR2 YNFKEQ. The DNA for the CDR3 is TGTGCCAGCAGCCGACAGGGTTCGAACACTGAAGCTTTCTTT. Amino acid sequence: CASSRQGSNTEAFF.

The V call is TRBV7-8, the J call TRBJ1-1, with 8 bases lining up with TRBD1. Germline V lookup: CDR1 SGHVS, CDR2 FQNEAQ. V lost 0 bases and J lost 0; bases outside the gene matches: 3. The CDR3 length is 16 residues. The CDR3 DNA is TGTGCCAGCAGCTTAGCAAGACAGGGGATGAACACTGAAGCTTTCTTT. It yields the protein CASSLARQGMNTEAFF.

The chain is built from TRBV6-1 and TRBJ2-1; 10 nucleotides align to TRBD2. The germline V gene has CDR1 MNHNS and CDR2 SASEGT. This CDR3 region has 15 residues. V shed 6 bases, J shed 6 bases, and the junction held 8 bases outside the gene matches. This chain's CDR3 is CASRTGTSDRNEQFF. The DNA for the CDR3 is TGTGCCAGCAGAACCGGGACTAGCGACCGCAATGAGCAGTTCTTC.

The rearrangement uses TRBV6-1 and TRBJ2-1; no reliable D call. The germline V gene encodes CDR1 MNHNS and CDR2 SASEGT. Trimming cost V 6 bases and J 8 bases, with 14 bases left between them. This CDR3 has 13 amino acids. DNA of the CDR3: TGTGCCAGCAGGTTTCCCCGAGAACATGAGCAGTTCTTC. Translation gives CASRFPREHEQFF.

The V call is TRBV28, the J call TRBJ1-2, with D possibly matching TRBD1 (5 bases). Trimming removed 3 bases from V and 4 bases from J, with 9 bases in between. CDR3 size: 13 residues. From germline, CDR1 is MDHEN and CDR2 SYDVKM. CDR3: CASSFDSFYGYTF. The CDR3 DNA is TGTGCCAGCAGTTTTGACAGTTTCTATGGCTACACCTTC.

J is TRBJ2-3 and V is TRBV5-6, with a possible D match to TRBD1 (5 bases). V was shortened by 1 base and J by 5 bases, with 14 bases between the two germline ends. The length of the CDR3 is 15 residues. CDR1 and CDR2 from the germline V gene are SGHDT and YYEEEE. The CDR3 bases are TGTGCCAGCAGCTTGTCTCCAGGGATAGGAGATACGCAGTATTTT. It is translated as CASSLSPGIGDTQYF.

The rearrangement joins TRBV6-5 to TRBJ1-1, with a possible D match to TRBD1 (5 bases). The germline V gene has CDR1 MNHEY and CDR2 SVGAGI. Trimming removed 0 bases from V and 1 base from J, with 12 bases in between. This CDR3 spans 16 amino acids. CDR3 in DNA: TGTGCCAGCAGTTACTCTACAGGCAGGAGGAACACTGAAGCTTTCTTT. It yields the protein CASSYSTGRRNTEAFF.

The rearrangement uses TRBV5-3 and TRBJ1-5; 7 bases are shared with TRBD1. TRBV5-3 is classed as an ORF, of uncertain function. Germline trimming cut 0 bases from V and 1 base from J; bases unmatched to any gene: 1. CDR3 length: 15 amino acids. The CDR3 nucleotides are TGTGCCAGAAGCTTGGGAGGGGGCAGCAATCAGCCCCAGCATTTT. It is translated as CARSLGGGSNQPQHF.

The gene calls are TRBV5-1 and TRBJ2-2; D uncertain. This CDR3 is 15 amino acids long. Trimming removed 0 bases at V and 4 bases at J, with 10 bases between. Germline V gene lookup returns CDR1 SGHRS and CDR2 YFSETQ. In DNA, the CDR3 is TGCGCCAGCAGCTTGGATGGGCAATTCACCGGGGAGCTGTTTTTT. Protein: CASSLDGQFTGELFF.

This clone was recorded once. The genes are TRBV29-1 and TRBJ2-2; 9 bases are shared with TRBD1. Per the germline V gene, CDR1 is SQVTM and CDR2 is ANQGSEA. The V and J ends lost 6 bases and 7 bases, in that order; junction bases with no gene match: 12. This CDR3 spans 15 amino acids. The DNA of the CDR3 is TGCAGCGTCGCAGTGGACAGGGGACAGGGCGGGGAGCTGTTTTTT. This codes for CSVAVDRGQGGELFF.

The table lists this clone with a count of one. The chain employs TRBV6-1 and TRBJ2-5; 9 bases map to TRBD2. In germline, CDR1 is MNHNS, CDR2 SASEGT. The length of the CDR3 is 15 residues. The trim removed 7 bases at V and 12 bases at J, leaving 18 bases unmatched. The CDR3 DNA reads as TGTGCCAGCACTAATGTTTGGGACAACCGCGGGGGGGAGTACTTC. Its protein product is CASTNVWDNRGGEYF.

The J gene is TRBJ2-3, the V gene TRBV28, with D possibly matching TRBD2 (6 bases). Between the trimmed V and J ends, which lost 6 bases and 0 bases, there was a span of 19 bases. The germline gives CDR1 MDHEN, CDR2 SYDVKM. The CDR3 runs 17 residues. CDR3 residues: CASRFNQRAGSTDTQYF. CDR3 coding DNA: TGTGCCAGCAGGTTTAATCAGCGGGCGGGGAGCACAGATACGCAGTATTTT.

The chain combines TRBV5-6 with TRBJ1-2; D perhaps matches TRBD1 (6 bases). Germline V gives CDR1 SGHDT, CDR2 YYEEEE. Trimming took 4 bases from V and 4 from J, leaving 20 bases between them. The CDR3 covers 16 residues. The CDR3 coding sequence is TGTGCCAGCAGCCTCCAACCGGGACACCCGACCTATGGCTACACCTTC. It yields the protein CASSLQPGHPTYGYTF.

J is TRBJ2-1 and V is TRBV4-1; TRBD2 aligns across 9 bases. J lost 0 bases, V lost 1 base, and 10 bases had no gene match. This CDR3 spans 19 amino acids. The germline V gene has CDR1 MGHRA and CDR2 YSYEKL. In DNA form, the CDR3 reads TGCGCCAGCAGCCAAGGAGGCGGGAGGGACCTGAGCTCCTACAATGAGCAGTTCTTC. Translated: CASSQGGGRDLSSYNEQFF.

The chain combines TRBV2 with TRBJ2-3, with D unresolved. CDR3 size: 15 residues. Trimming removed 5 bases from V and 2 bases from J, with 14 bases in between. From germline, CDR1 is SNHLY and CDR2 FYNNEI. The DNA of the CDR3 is TGTGCCAGCAGTAATTCCCGACTCCCCACAGATACGCAGTATTTT. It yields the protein CASSNSRLPTDTQYF.

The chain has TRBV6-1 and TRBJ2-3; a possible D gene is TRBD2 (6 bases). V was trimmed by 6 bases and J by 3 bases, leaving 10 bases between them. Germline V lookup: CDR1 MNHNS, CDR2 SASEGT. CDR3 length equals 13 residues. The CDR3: CASRPGTTDTQYF. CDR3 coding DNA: TGTGCCAGCAGGCCAGGGACTACAGATACGCAGTATTTT.

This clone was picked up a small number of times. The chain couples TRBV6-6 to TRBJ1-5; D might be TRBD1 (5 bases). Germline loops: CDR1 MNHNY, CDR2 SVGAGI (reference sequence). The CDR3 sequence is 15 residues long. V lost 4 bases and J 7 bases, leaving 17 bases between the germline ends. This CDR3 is CASSLAGQGGQPQHF. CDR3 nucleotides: TGTGCCAGCAGTTTGGCGGGGCAGGGAGGACAGCCCCAGCATTTT.

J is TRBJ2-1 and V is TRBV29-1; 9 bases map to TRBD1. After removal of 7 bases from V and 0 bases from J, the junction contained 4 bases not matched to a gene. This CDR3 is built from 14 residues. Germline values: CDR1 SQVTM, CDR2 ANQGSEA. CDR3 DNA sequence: TGCAGCGCCGGACAGGGGCACTCCTACAATGAGCAGTTCTTC. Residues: CSAGQGHSYNEQFF.

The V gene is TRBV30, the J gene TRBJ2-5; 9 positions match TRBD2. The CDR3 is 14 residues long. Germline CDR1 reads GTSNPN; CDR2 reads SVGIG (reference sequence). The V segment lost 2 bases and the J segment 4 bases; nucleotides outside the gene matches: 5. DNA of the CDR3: TGTGCCTGGAGTTTGGTTAGCGGGAGAGAGACCCAGTACTTC. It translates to CAWSLVSGRETQYF.

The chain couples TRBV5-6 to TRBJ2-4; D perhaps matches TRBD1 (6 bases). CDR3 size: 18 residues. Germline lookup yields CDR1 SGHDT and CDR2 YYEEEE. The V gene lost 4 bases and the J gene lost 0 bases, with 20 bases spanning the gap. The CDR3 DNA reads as TGTGCCAGCAGCGTAGAGCAGGGGTTGTTGATAGCCAAAAACATTCAGTACTTC. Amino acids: CASSVEQGLLIAKNIQYF.

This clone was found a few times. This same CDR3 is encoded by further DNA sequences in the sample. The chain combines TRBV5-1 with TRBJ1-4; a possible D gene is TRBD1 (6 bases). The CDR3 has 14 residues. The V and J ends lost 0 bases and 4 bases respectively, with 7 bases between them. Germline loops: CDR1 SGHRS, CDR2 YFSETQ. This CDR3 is CASSLGTVNEKLFF. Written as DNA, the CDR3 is TGCGCCAGCAGCTTGGGGACAGTTAATGAAAAACTGTTTTTT.

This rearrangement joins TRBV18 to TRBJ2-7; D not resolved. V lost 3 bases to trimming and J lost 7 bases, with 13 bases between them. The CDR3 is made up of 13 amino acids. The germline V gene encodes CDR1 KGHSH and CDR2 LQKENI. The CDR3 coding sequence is TGTGCCAGCTCACCGGCGGTGCGGAGAGAGCAGTACTTC. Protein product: CASSPAVRREQYF.

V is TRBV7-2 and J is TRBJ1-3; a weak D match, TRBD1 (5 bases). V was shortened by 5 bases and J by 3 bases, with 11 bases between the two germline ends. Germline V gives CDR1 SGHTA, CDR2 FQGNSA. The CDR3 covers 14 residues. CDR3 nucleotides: TGTGCCAGCAGCCCAATGACAGATGGAAACACCATATATTTT. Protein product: CASSPMTDGNTIYF.

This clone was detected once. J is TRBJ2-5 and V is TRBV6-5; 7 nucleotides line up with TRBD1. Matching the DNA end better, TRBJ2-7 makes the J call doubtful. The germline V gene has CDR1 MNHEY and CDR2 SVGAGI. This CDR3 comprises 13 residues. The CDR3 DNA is TGTGCCAGCAGGGGACAGAATTCCTACGAGCAGTACTTC. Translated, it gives CASRGQNSYEQYF.

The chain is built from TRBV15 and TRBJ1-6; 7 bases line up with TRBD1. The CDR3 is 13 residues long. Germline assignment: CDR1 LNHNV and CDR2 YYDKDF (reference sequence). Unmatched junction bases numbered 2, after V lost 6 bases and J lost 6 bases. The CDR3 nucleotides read TGTGCCACCAGGACAGGGTTTAATTCACCCCTCCACTTT. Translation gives CATRTGFNSPLHF.

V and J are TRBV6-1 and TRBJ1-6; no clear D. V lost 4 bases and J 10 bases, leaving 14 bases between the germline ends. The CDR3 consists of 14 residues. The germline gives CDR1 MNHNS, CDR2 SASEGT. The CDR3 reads CASSATASSSPLHF. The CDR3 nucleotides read TGTGCCAGCAGTGCTACTGCGTCGAGCTCACCCCTCCACTTT.

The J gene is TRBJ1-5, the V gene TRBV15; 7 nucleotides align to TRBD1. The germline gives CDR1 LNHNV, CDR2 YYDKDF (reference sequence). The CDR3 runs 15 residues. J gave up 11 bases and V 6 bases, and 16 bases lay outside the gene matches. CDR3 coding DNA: TGTGCCACCAGTCCTGCGGCTGGGGACAGCCGCTCCCAGCATTTT. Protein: CATSPAAGDSRSQHF.

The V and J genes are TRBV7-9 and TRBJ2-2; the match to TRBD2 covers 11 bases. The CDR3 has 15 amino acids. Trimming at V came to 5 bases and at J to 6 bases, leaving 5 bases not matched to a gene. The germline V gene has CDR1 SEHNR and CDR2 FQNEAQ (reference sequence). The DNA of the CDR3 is TGTGCCAGCAGCACAACTAGCGGGAGCCCCGGGGAGCTGTTTTTT. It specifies CASSTTSGSPGELFF.

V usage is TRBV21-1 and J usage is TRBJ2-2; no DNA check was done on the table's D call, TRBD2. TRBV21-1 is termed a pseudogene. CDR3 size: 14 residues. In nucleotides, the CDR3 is TGTGCCAGCAGTATCCAGCGGCACACCGGGGAGCTGTTTTTT. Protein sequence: CASSIQRHTGELFF.